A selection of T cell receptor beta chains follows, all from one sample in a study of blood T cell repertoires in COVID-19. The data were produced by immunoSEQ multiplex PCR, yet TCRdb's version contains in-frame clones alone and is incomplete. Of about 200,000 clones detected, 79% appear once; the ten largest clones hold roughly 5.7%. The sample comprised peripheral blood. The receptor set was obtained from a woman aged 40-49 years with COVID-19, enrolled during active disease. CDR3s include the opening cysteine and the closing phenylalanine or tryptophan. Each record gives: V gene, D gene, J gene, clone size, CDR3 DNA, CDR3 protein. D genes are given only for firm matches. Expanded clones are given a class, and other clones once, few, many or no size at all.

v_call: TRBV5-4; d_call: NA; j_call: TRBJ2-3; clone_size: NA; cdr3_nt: TGTGCCAGCAGTTTAATCCGAGGGGGGGCAGGGACACATACGCAGTATTTT; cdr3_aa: CASSLIRGGAGTHTQYF
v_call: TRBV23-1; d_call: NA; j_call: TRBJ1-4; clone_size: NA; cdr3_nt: TGCGCCAGCAGTCAATTTAGAAACACAGGGTGCGAAAAACTGTTTTTT; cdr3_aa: CASSQFRNTGCEKLFF
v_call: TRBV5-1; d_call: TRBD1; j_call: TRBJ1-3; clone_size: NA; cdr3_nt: TGCGCCAGCAGCTTGGATATTTCCCAGGGGGTTTTAGGAAACACCATATATTTT; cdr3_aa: CASSLDISQGVLGNTIYF
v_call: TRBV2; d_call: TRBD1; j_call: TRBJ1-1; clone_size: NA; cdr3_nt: TGTGCCAGCAGTTCGGGACAGGGGGCCACTGAAGCTTTCTTT; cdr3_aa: CASSSGQGATEAFF
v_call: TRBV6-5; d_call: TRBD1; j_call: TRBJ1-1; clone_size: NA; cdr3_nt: TGTGCCAGCACTCGGACAGGGGTGAACACTGAAGCTTTCTTT; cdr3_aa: CASTRTGVNTEAFF
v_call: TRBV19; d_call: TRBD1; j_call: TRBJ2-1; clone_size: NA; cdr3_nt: TGTGCCAGCGGGGACAGGACCTACAATGAGCAGTTCTTC; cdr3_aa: CASGDRTYNEQFF
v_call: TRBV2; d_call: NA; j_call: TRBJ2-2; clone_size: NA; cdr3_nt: TGTGCCAGCAGTGGAAACCAGTTTACCGGGGAGCTGTTTTTT; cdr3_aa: CASSGNQFTGELFF
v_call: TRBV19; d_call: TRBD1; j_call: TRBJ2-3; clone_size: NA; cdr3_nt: TGTGCCAGTAAAGACAGGGGGTTAGGAAACACAGATACGCAGTATTTT; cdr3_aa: CASKDRGLGNTDTQYF
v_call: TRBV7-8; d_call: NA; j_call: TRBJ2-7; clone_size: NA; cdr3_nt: TGTGCCAGCTTCCTCTATCATAGCGGGACAGTCCAGGGGGAGCAGTACTTC; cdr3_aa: CASFLYHSGTVQGEQYF
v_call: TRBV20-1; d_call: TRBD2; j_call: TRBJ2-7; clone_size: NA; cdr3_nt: TGCAGTGCTAGTTATTTAGGACTAGCGGGAACGAGTTACGAGCAGTACTTC; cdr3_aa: CSASYLGLAGTSYEQYF
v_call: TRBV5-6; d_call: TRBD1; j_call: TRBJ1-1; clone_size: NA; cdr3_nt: TGTGCCAGCAGCCCTGACAGGGGTCTCGAGGCTTTCTTT; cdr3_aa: CASSPDRGLEAFF
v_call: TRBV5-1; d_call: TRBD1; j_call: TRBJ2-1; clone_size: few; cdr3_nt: TGCGCCAGCAGCTGGAGACCCGGGACAGGGGGGAATGAGCAGTTCTTC; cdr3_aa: CASSWRPGTGGNEQFF
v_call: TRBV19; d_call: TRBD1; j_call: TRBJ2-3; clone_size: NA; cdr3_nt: TGTGCCAGTAGTATCAGGCAGGGGGATGGTACGCAGTATTTT; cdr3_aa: CASSIRQGDGTQYF
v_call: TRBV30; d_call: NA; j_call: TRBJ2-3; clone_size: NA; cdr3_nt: TGTGCCTGGAGTGGGGGCGCAGATACGCAGTATTTT; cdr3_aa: CAWSGGADTQYF
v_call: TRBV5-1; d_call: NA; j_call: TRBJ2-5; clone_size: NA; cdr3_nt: TGCGCCAGCAGCTTGGGTCAGATAACCCTAGAGACCCAGTACTTC; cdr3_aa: CASSLGQITLETQYF
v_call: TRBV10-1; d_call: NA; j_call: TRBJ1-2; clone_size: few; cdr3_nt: TGCGCCAGCAGTGAGTCATCGACCTTCGACAGTAATGGCTACACCTTC; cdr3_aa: CASSESSTFDSNGYTF
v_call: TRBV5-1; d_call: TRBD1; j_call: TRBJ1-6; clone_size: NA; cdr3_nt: TGCGCCAGCAGCCCGGGACAGCGCTATAATTCACCCCTCCACTTT; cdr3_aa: CASSPGQRYNSPLHF
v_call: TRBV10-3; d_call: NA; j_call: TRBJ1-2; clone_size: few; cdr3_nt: TGTGCCATCAGTGACAGTAACTATGGCTACACCTTC; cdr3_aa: CAISDSNYGYTF
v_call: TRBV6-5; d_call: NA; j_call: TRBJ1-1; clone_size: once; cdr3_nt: TGTGCCAGCAGAACGGGACAGAACACTGAAGCTTTCTTT; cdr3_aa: CASRTGQNTEAFF
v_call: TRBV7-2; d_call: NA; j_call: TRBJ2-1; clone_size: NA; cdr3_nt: TGTGCCAGTCCCCCTTTCGCGGGGAGCTCCTACAATGAGCAGTTCTTC; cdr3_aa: CASPPFAGSSYNEQFF
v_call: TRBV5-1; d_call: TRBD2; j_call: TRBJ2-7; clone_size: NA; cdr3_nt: TGCGCCAGCAGTCCTCCGGGGACTAGCGGGAGTGGAGGCTCCTACGAGCAGTACTTC; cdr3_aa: CASSPPGTSGSGGSYEQYF
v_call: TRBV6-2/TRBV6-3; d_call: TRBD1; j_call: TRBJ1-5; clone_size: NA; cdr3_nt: TGTGCCAGCAGTCCGGGGACAGGCAATCAGCCCCAGCATTTT; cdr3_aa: CASSPGTGNQPQHF
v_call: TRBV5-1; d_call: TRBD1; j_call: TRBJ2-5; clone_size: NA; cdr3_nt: TGCGCCAGCAGCTCCGCAAATACAGGGGGCAGGGAGACCCAGTACTTC; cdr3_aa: CASSSANTGGRETQYF
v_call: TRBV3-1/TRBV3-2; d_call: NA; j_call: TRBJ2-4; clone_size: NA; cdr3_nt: TGTGCCAGCAGCCAAGCTACGGTAGTGAACATTCAGTACTTC; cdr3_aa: CASSQATVVNIQYF
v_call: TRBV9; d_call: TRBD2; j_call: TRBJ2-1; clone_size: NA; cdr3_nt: TGTGCCAGCAGCGTTTCGGGGGGGCTTATTCGCTCCTACAATGAGCAGTTCTTC; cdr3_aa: CASSVSGGLIRSYNEQFF
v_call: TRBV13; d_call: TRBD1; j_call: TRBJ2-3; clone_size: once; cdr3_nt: TGTGCCAGCAGCTCCCCGTCGGACAGGGCCCACACAGATACGCAGTATTTT; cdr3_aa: CASSSPSDRAHTDTQYF